The rows below give T cell receptor beta chains drawn from one sample of a study of molecular identifiers for immune sequencing clone quantification. TCRdb used MiXCR to reprocess the PCR reads, holding one entry per CDR3 protein. In the table there are 60,000 to 70,000 distinct CDR3 sequences, under 20% of which are singletons. Sequencing was done on a sample of naive CD8+ T cells from blood, with Jurkat cell RNA spiked in. The receptors here all came from a human donor in good health. Some libraries in this study had Jurkat cell RNA spiked in. The conserved cysteine and the conserved F or W are not part of the CDR3 here.

CDR3 protein: ASSPTGYPGELF
V gene: TRBV7-9

CDR3 protein: ASRFSSYNEQF
V gene: TRBV5-1

CDR3 protein: ASSPSFEQY
V gene: TRBV12-3/TRBV12-4

CDR3 protein: ASSLAYDGHNEQF
V gene: TRBV7-6

CDR3 protein: ASSYRADFYEQY
V gene: TRBV6-2/TRBV6-3

CDR3 protein: ASSLRTSGTAGSYEQY
V gene: TRBV14

CDR3 protein: ASSQLLGSTDTQY
V gene: TRBV5-1

CDR3 protein: ASSYRGRAWTDTQY
V gene: TRBV11-2

CDR3 protein: ASSNTGELDQPQH
V gene: TRBV28

CDR3 protein: ASSPTGGTNSGGRTDTQY
V gene: TRBV12-3/TRBV12-4

CDR3 protein: ASSFRTGVNTEAF
V gene: TRBV4-1

CDR3 protein: ASSIEGTEAF
V gene: TRBV19

CDR3 protein: ASSLATGTGAYNSYNEQF
V gene: TRBV11-1

CDR3 protein: ASSWLGNEQF
V gene: TRBV7-2

CDR3 protein: ASSLPLGTEAF
V gene: TRBV7-9

CDR3 protein: ASSEVAGSYEQY
V gene: TRBV6-1

CDR3 protein: ASSVSGYWSGAEAF
V gene: TRBV9

CDR3 protein: AISEKTNTGELF
V gene: TRBV10-3

CDR3 protein: ASSPEVSGTDTQY
V gene: TRBV5-6

CDR3 protein: ASSQTQGREQY
V gene: TRBV4-1

CDR3 protein: ASSLLAGGTYEQY
V gene: TRBV27

CDR3 protein: ASSYSIGAEETQY
V gene: TRBV6-5

CDR3 protein: ASSLGKDDQ
V gene: TRBV7-2

CDR3 protein: TSSQGWTSDEQY
V gene: TRBV4-1

CDR3 protein: ASSDLSSLGVEAF
V gene: TRBV25-1

CDR3 protein: AGSSRGRIGELF
V gene: TRBV4-1

CDR3 protein: SVEAGTKNTGELF
V gene: TRBV29-1

CDR3 protein: SVEPTSGVGTDTQY
V gene: TRBV29-1

CDR3 protein: ASSFWAADTQY
V gene: TRBV28

CDR3 protein: ASSPVLSSYNEQF
V gene: TRBV4-1

CDR3 protein: ASSLDRYTQY
V gene: TRBV12-3/TRBV12-4

CDR3 protein: ASSVAVGAGERKYNEQF
V gene: TRBV9

CDR3 protein: ASRAGPSGNTIY
V gene: TRBV27

CDR3 protein: ASSLGDTNYEQY
V gene: TRBV5-6

CDR3 protein: SARKASSPSYEQY
V gene: TRBV20-1

CDR3 protein: ASRDGEGPETQY
V gene: TRBV10-2

CDR3 protein: ASSRGPPTYEQY
V gene: TRBV11-2

CDR3 protein: ASSSLATRGPHQETQY
V gene: TRBV7-2

CDR3 protein: ASSDPAGGGNEQF
V gene: TRBV2

CDR3 protein: ASSIGAGQLREQY
V gene: TRBV7-9

CDR3 protein: ASSGSGRALDTQY
V gene: TRBV9

CDR3 protein: ASSLGPGGRNEQY
V gene: TRBV7-8

CDR3 protein: ASSPAVPYEQY
V gene: TRBV19

CDR3 protein: ASSPALAYSYEQY
V gene: TRBV14

CDR3 protein: ANSLDPLYVDRTDTRY
V gene: TRBV11-2

CDR3 protein: ASSLDSGEQF
V gene: TRBV11-3

CDR3 protein: ASTPSGGGQELF
V gene: TRBV27

CDR3 protein: ASSVADRGHTNEKLF
V gene: TRBV9

CDR3 protein: ASSRQTGFEAF
V gene: TRBV23-1

CDR3 protein: ASGFGTGDQPQH
V gene: TRBV28

CDR3 protein: ASSLRASGEITDTQY
V gene: TRBV7-8